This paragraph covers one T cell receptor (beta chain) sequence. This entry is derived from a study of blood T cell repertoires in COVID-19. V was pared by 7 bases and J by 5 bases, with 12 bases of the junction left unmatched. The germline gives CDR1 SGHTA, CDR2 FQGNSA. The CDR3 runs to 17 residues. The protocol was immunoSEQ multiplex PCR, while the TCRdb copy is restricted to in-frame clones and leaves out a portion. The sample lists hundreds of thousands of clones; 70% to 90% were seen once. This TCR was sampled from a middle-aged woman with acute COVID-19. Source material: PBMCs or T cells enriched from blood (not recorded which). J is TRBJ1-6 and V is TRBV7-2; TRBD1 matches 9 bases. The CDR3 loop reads CASTQTLRDRDNSPLHF. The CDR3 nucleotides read TGTGCCAGCACCCAAACGCTCCGGGACAGGGATAATTCACCCCTCCACTTT. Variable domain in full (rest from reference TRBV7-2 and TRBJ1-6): GAGVSQSPSNKVTEKGKDVELRCDPISGHTALYWYRQSLGQGLEFLIYFQGNSAPDKSGLPSDRFSAERTGGSVSTLTIQRTQQEDSAVYLCASTQTLRDRDNSPLHFGNGTRLTVT.